These 22 T cell receptor beta chains share one sample of origin, sequenced in a study of blood T cells in healthy people across ages. A second PCR, run for roughly 7 to 11 cycles, used a sample-barcoded 5' primer plus a J-beta primer mix. MiXCR, applied by TCRdb to the 5' RACE reads, yields one record per CDR3 protein. Of around 780,000 distinct CDR3 sequences in the sample, roughly three fifths were seen once. The material sequenced was blood. The source of these receptors is a man aged 35-49 years in good health.

The rearrangement links TRBV10-3 to TRBJ1-2; perhaps TRBD1 as D (6 bases). Germline V gene lookup returns CDR1 ENHRY and CDR2 SYGVKD. The V and J ends lost 10 bases and 4 bases respectively, with 25 bases between them. The CDR3 runs 16 residues. This CDR3 is CATDSLGRDSIYGYTF. CDR3 in DNA: TGTGCCACGGACAGTTTAGGGAGGGATTCTATCTATGGCTACACCTTC.

This chain connects TRBV29-1 to TRBJ1-2; TRBD1 might be the D (6 bases). Germline values: CDR1 SQVTM, CDR2 ANQGSEA. There are 13 residues in the CDR3. Trimming left V 6 bases short and J 6 bases short, with 17 bases between. The CDR3 nucleotides read TGCAGCGTCGTGACAGGCTGGGTCGATGGCTACACCTTC. This gives the protein CSVVTGWVDGYTF.

The chain joins TRBV7-2 to TRBJ2-3; no reliable D call. Germline V gene sequence: CDR1 SGHTA, CDR2 FQGNSA. The CDR3 consists of 11 residues. V was cut by 7 bases and J by 7 bases, with 9 bases left in between. As DNA, the CDR3 is TGTGCCAGCACCCAAGGCAATACGCAGTATTTT. Translating it yields CASTQGNTQYF.

This chain uses TRBV5-1 with TRBJ2-1; D may match TRBD1 or TRBD2 (5 bases each). V lost 3 bases and J lost 7, with 14 bases in between. Germline CDR1 is SGHRS and CDR2 is YFSETQ. The CDR3 sequence is 14 residues long. The CDR3 DNA sequence: TGCGCCAGCAGCTCAGTCGGGACGCTTAATGAGCAGTTCTTC. This codes for CASSSVGTLNEQFF. Supplemented by reference TRBV5-1 and TRBJ2-1, the full variable domain reads KAGVTQTPRYLIKTRGQQVTLSCSPISGHRSVSWYQQTPGQGLQFLFEYFSETQRNKGNFPGRFSGRQFSNSRSEMNVSTLELGDSALYLCASSSVGTLNEQFFGPGTRLTVL.

The genes are TRBV15 and TRBJ2-3; the D is unclear. Looked up from germline, CDR1 is LNHNV and CDR2 is YYDKDF (reference sequence). Between the trimmed V and J ends, which lost 0 bases and 6 bases, there was a span of 7 bases. The CDR3 is 13 residues long. CDR3 sequence: CATSRDRRDTQYF. CDR3 bases: TGTGCCACCAGCAGAGATAGGCGGGATACGCAGTATTTT.

V gene TRBV3-1 combines with J gene TRBJ2-3; perhaps TRBD2 as D (6 bases). Trimming pared 5 bases from V and 1 base from J, leaving 13 bases between. From germline, CDR1 is LGHDT and CDR2 YNNKEL (reference sequence). The CDR3 loop spans 15 amino acids. The CDR3 DNA sequence: TGTGCCAGCAGCGGTGGAGTAGCGGGCACAGATACGCAGTATTTT. Amino acid sequence: CASSGGVAGTDTQYF.

Points on this clonotype: An end of the junction differs from the germline gene, which may be a read error. The chain is built from TRBV5-1 and TRBJ2-3; TRBD2 might be the D (6 bases). Germline V gives CDR1 SGHRS, CDR2 YFSETQ. This CDR3 has 17 residues. The CDR3, as DNA: TGCGCCGGCAGCTTGGGGGGACTGCTTTCTAGCACAGATACGCAGTATTTT. Translation gives CAGSLGGLLSSTDTQYF.

This clonotype was counted between two and nine times. As DNA, the CDR3 is TGTGCCAGCAGTTTTGGGACTAGGGAACAAGAGACCCAGTACTTC. Translated, it gives CASSFGTREQETQYF. This chain links TRBV12-3 or TRBV12-4 with TRBJ2-5; 8 nucleotides match TRBD2. The trim removed 3 bases at V and 2 bases at J, leaving 5 bases unmatched. This CDR3 is built from 15 residues.

The rearrangement uses TRBV12-3 or TRBV12-4 and TRBJ2-1, with TRBD1 matching over 10 bases. Trimming took 4 bases from V and 8 from J; bases not matched to a gene: 8. CDR3 length equals 15 residues. CDR3 bases: TGTGCCAGCAGTTCAGACAGGGGGCAGGTGTATGAGCAGTTCTTC. Its protein product is CASSSDRGQVYEQFF.

The chain uses TRBV12-3 or TRBV12-4 and TRBJ1-1; 7 bases are a match to TRBD1. The CDR3 has 14 residues. V was pared by 8 bases and J by 1 base, with 7 bases of the junction left unmatched. Written as DNA, the CDR3 is TGTGCCAGCTCCCCGACAGGGCCGAACACTGAAGCTTTCTTT. Protein sequence: CASSPTGPNTEAFF.

The chain links TRBV28 to TRBJ2-5; a weak D match, TRBD2 (5 bases). Germline V gene data show CDR1 as MDHEN and CDR2 as SYDVKM. V was trimmed by 5 bases and J by 6 bases, leaving 16 bases between them. CDR3 length equals 14 residues. CDR3 in amino acids: CASSPRDLGKTQYF. In nucleotides, the CDR3 is TGTGCCAGCAGTCCTCGGGATTTGGGCAAGACCCAGTACTTC.

The rearrangement joins TRBV10-3 to TRBJ1-4; 8 bases are shared with TRBD1. The CDR3 is made up of 17 amino acids. Trimming cost V 3 bases and J 0 bases; bases outside gene matches: 6. Germline CDR1 ENHRY, CDR2 SYGVKD. The CDR3 loop is CAISETGTGTTNEKLFF. In DNA form, the CDR3 reads TGTGCCATCAGTGAAACCGGGACAGGAACAACTAATGAAAAACTGTTTTTT.

CDR3 sequence (DNA): TGTGCCAGCAGTGATTATAGCGGGAGTGGGAATGAGCAGTTCTTC. It translates to CASSDYSGSGNEQFF. The chain carries TRBV6-5 and TRBJ2-1; 9 bases agree with TRBD2. The V gene's germline CDR1 is MNHEY and CDR2 SVGAGI. Trimming took 5 bases from V and 7 from J; bases not matched to a gene: 9. This CDR3 region has 15 residues.

This clonotype has a handful of counts. The chain is built from TRBV28 and TRBJ2-2; no clear D. The germline gives CDR1 MDHEN, CDR2 SYDVKM. The CDR3 runs to 12 residues. V was shortened by 7 bases and J by 5 bases, with 8 bases between the two germline ends. CDR3 protein: CASKLLTGELFF. The CDR3 DNA reads as TGTGCCAGCAAGCTGTTGACCGGGGAGCTGTTTTTT.

The rearrangement links TRBV20-1 to TRBJ1-2; 9 nucleotides line up with TRBD1. Trimming at V came to 1 base and at J to 3 bases, leaving 9 bases not matched to a gene. The CDR3 runs to 16 residues. Germline values: CDR1 DFQATT, CDR2 SNEGSKA (reference sequence). This CDR3 reads CSARGGQGRVDYGYTF. The CDR3 DNA follows: TGCAGTGCTAGAGGAGGACAGGGGAGGGTAGACTATGGCTACACCTTC.

J is TRBJ1-2 and V is TRBV7-9; D call uncertain. V lost 5 bases and J lost 4, with 17 bases in between. The germline CDR1 and CDR2 sequences are SEHNR and FQNEAQ (reference sequence). CDR3 length equals 15 residues. CDR3 protein: CASSARTSLGYGYTF. Here the CDR3 DNA reads TGTGCCAGCAGCGCCCGGACGAGCCTGGGCTATGGCTACACCTTC.

This clonotype turned up a few times. J is TRBJ2-1 and V is TRBV3-1, with 10 bases fitting TRBD1. The CDR3 contains 15 residues. The germline V gene has CDR1 LGHDT and CDR2 YNNKEL (reference sequence). J gave up 7 bases and V 7 bases, and 10 bases lay outside the gene matches. As DNA, the CDR3 is TGTGCCAGCACCCCGACAGGGGGCGAGGTAAATGAGCAGTTCTTC. Encoded protein: CASTPTGGEVNEQFF.

J is TRBJ1-6 and V is TRBV7-2; 11 nucleotides match TRBD1. The junction had 2 bases not matched to a gene; V was cut back by 5 bases and J by 2 bases. This CDR3 comprises 16 residues. The germline CDR1 and CDR2 sequences are SGHTA and FQGNSA. CDR3 residues: CASSRTGGAYNSPLHF. The CDR3 nucleotides read TGTGCCAGCAGCCGGACAGGGGGCGCCTATAATTCACCCCTCCACTTT. Complete variable domain (other parts from reference TRBV7-2 and TRBJ1-6): GAGVSQSPSNKVTEKGKDVELRCDPISGHTALYWYRQSLGQGLEFLIYFQGNSAPDKSGLPSDRFSAERTGGSVSTLTIQRTQQEDSAVYLCASSRTGGAYNSPLHFGNGTRLTVT.

V is TRBV7-6 and J is TRBJ2-5, with a weak D call TRBD2 (5 bases). Germline values: CDR1 SGHVS, CDR2 FNYEAQ. CDR3 size: 19 residues. Trimming cost V 5 bases and J 2 bases, with 27 bases left between them. The CDR3 reads CASSTRTGSHSLVQETQYF. The CDR3, as DNA: TGTGCCAGCAGCACAAGAACGGGGTCTCACTCCCTAGTACAAGAGACCCAGTACTTC. The whole variable domain, remainder taken from reference TRBV7-6 and TRBJ2-5, is GAGVSQSPRYKVTKRGQDVALRCDPISGHVSLYWYRQALGQGPEFLTYFNYEAQQDKSGLPNDRFSAERPEGSISTLTIQRTEQRDSAMYRCASSTRTGSHSLVQETQYFGPGTRLLVL.

The CDR3 is CASSEWGLTGANVLTF. The CDR3, as DNA: TGTGCCAGCAGCGAATGGGGATTGACTGGGGCCAACGTCCTGACTTTC. The chain recombines TRBV9 with TRBJ2-6; no firm D call. In germline, CDR1 is SGDLS, CDR2 YYNGEE. The CDR3 spans 16 residues. Deletions cut 3 bases from V and 2 bases from J, with 12 bases between.

This clonotype showed up just a few times. The rearrangement links TRBV27 to TRBJ1-2, with 7 bases fitting TRBD1. Germline loops: CDR1 MNHEY, CDR2 SMNVEV (reference sequence). CDR3 length: 15 amino acids. With V trimmed by 5 bases and J by 1 base, 7 bases remained unmatched. CDR3 residues: CASSRAGTDNYGYTF. The CDR3 DNA is TGTGCCAGCAGTCGCGCCGGGACAGATAACTATGGCTACACCTTC.

This rearrangement joins TRBV24-1 to TRBJ1-5; weak D call: TRBD1 (5 bases). Germline-derived CDR1 and CDR2 are KGHDR and SFDVKD. The CDR3 spans 15 residues. Trimming stripped 4 bases from V and 5 bases from J, with 14 bases between. In DNA, the CDR3 is TGTGCCACCAGTGACCGCGGGACCTTATATCAGCCCCAGCATTTT. Translated: CATSDRGTLYQPQHF.